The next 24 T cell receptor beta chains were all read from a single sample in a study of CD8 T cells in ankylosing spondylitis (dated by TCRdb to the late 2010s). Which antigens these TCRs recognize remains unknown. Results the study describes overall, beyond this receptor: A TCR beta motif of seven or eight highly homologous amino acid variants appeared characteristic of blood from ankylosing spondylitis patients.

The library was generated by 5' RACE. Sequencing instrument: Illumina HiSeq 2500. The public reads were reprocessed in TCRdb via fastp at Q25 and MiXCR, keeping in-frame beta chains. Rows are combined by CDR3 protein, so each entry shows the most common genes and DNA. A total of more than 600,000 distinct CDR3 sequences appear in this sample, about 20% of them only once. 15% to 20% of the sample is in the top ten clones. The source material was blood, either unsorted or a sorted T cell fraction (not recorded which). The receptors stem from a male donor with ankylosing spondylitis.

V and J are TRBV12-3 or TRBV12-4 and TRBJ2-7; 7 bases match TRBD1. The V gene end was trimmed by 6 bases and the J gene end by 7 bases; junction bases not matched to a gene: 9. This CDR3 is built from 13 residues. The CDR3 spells CASRPQGVREQYF. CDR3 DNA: TGTGCCAGCAGACCTCAGGGGGTAAGAGAGCAGTACTTC.

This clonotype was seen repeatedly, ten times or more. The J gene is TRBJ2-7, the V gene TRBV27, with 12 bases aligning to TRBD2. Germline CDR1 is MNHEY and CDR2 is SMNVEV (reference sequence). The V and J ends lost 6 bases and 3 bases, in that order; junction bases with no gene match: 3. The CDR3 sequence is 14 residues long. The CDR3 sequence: CASRRLAGDYEQYF. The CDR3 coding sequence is TGTGCCAGCAGGAGACTAGCGGGGGACTACGAGCAGTACTTC.

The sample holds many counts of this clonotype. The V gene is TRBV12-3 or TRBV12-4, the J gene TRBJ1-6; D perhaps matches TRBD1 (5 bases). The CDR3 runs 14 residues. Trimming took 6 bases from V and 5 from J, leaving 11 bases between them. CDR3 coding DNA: TGTGCCAGCAGACAGGCCAGAGATAATTCACCCCTCCACTTT. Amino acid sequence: CASRQARDNSPLHF.

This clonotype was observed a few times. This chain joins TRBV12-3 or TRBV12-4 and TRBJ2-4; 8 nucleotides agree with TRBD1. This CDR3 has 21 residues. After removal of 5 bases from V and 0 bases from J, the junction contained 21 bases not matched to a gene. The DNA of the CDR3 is TGTGCCAGCAGTCTAACCCCCGGGACAGGAGATGCAAAACTAGCCAAAAACATTCAGTACTTC. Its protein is CASSLTPGTGDAKLAKNIQYF.

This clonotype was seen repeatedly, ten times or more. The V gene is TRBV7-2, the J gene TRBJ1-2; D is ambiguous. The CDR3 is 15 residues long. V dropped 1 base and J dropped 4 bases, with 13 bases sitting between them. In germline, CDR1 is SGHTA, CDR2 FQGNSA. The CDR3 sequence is CASSLDVGLVYGYTF. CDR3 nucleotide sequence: TGTGCCAGCAGCTTAGATGTAGGGCTCGTCTATGGCTACACCTTC.

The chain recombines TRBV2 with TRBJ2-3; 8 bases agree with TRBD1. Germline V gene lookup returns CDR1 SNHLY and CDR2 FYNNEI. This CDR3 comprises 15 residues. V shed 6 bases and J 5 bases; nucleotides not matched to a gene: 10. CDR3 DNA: TGTGCCAGCAGACCGACAGGGGATGTTAGAGATACGCAGTATTTT. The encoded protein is CASRPTGDVRDTQYF.

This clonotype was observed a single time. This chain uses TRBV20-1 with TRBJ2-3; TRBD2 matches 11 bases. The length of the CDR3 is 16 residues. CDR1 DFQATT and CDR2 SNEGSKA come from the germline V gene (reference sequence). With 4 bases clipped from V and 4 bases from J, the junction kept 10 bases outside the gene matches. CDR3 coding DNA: TGCAGTGCTACTCCCGGGACTAGCGGACTCCCAGATACGCAGTATTTT. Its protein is CSATPGTSGLPDTQYF.

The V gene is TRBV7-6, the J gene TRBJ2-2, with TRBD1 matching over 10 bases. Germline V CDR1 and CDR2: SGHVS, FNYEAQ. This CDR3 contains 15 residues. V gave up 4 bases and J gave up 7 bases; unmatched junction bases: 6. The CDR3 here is CASSYRDRGGGELFF. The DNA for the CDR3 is TGTGCCAGCAGCTACCGGGACAGGGGCGGCGGGGAGCTGTTTTTT.

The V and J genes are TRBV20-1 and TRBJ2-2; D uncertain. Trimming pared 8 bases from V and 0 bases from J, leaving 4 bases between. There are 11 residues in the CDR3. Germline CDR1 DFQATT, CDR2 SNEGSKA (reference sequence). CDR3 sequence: CSTSNTGELFF. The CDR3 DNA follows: TGCAGTACGTCGAACACCGGGGAGCTGTTTTTT.

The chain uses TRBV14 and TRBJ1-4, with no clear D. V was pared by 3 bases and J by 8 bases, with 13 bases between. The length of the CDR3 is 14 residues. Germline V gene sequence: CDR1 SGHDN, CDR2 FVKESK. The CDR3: CASSQTGRSEKLFF. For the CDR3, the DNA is TGTGCCAGCAGCCAGACGGGGAGATCGGAAAAACTGTTTTTT.

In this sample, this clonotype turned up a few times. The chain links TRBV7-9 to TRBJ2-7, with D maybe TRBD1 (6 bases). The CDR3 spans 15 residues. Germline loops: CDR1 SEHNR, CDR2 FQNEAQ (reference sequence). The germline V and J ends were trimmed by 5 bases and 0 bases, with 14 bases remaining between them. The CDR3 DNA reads TGTGCCAGCAGCCCAAGGACAGATTACTCCTACGAGCAGTACTTC. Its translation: CASSPRTDYSYEQYF. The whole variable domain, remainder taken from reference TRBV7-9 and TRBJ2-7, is DTGVSQNPRHKITKRGQNVTFRCDPISEHNRLYWYRQTLGQGPEFLTYFQNEAQLEKSRLLSDRFSAERPKGSFSTLEIQRTEQGDSAMYLCASSPRTDYSYEQYFGPGTRLTVT.

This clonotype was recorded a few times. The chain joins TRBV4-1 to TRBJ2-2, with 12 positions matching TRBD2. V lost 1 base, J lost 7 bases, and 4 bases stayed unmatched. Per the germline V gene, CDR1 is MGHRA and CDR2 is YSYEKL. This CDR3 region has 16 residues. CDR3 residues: CASSQGLAGANGELFF. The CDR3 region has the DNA TGCGCCAGCAGCCAAGGACTAGCGGGGGCCAACGGGGAGCTGTTTTTT.

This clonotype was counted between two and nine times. The CDR3 DNA sequence: TGTGCCAGCAGTCAGACTAGATCTGGCAATGAGCAGTTCTTC. Its protein is CASSQTRSGNEQFF. The rearrangement uses TRBV12-3 or TRBV12-4 and TRBJ2-1; the D gene is possibly TRBD2 (6 bases). CDR3 length equals 14 residues. The V gene lost 5 bases and the J gene lost 6 bases, with 14 bases spanning the gap.

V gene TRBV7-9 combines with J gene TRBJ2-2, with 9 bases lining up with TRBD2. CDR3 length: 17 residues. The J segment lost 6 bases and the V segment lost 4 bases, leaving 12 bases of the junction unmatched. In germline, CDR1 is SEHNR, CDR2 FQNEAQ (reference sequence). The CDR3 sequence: CASSYLAGGPSAGELFF. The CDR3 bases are TGTGCCAGCAGCTACCTCGCGGGAGGGCCTTCGGCCGGGGAGCTGTTTTTT.

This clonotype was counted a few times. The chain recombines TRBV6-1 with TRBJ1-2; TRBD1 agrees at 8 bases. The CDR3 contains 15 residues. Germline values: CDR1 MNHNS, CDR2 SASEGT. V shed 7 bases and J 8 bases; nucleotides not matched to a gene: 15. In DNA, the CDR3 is TGTGCCAGCAATACGGGACAGGTGGTCTTTGGAGGCTACACCTTC. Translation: CASNTGQVVFGGYTF.

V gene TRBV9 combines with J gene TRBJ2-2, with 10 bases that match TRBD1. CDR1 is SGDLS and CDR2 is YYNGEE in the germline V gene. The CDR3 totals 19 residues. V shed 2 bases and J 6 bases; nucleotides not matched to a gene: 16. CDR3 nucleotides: TGTGCCAGCAGCGTTCCCCGGGACAGGGGACCCATAAACCCCGGGGAGCTGTTTTTT. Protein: CASSVPRDRGPINPGELFF.

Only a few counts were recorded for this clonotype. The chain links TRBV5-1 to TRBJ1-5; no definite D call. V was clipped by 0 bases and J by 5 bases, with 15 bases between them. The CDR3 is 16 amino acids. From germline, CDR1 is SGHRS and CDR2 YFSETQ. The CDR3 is CASSLEVGILDQPQHF. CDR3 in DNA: TGCGCCAGCAGCTTGGAGGTGGGAATACTGGATCAGCCCCAGCATTTT. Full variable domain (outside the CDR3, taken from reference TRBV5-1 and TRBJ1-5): KAGVTQTPRYLIKTRGQQVTLSCSPISGHRSVSWYQQTPGQGLQFLFEYFSETQRNKGNFPGRFSGRQFSNSRSEMNVSTLELGDSALYLCASSLEVGILDQPQHFGDGTRLSIL.

CDR3 sequence (DNA): TGTGCCACCAGTGATTTGGTTGGACTAGCGGACGAGACCCAGTACTTC. It encodes CATSDLVGLADETQYF. V and J are TRBV24-1 and TRBJ2-5; TRBD2 aligns across 10 bases. The junction had 5 bases not matched to a gene; V was cut back by 0 bases and J by 5 bases. The CDR3 extends over 16 amino acids. Germline assignment: CDR1 KGHDR and CDR2 SFDVKD.

The CDR3 DNA follows: TGTGCCAGCAGCTCGGGGGCCCAAGGGACAGGGAGCAATCAGCCCCAGCATTTT. Its translation: CASSSGAQGTGSNQPQHF. The V gene is TRBV12-3 or TRBV12-4, the J gene TRBJ1-5, with 9 bases that match TRBD1. CDR3 length: 18 amino acids. V was pared by 6 bases and J by 1 base, with 13 bases of the junction left unmatched.

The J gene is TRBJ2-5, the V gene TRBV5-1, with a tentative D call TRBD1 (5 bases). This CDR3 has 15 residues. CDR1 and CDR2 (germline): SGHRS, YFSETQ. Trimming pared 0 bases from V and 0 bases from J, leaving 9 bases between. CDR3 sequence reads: CASSLADKYQETQYF. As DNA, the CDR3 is TGCGCCAGCAGCTTGGCGGACAAGTACCAAGAGACCCAGTACTTC.

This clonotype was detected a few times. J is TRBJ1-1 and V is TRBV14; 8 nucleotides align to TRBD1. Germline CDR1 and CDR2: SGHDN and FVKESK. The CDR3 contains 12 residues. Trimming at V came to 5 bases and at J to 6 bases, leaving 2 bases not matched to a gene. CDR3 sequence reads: CASSTTGAEAFF. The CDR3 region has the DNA TGTGCCAGCAGCACGACAGGGGCTGAAGCTTTCTTT.

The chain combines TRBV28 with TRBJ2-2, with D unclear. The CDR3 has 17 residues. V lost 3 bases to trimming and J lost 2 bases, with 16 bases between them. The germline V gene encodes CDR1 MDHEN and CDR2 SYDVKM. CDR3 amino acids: CASSFFRATPNTGELFF. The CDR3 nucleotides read TGTGCCAGCAGTTTCTTCCGGGCAACCCCCAACACCGGGGAGCTGTTTTTT.

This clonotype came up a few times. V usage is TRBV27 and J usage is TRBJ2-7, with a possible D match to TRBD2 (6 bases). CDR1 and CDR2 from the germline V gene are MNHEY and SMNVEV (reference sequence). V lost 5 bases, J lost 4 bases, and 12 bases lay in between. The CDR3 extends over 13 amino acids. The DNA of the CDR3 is TGTGCCAGCAGTGCCGGGGGACCATACGAGCAGTACTTC. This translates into CASSAGGPYEQYF.

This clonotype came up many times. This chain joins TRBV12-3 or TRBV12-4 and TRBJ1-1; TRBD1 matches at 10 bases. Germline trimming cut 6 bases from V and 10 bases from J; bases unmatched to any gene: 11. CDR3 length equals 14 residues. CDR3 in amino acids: CASSPNDRGPGAFF. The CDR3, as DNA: TGTGCCAGCAGCCCTAACGACAGGGGGCCAGGAGCTTTCTTT.